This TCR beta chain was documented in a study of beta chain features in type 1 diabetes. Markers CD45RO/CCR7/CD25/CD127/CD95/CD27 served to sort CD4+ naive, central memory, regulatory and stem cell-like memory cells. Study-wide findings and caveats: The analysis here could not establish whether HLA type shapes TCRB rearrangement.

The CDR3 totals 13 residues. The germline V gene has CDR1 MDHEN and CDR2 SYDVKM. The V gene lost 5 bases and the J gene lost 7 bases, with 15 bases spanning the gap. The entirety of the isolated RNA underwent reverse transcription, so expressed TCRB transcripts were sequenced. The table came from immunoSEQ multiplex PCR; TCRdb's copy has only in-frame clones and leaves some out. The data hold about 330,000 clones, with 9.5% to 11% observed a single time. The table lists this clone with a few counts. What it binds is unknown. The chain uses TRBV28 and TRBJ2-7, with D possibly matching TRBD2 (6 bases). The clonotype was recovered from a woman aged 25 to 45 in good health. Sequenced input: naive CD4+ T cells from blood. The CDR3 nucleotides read TGTGCCAGCAGTCGGGACTGGTCTGGAGAGCAGTACTTC. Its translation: CASSRDWSGEQYF.